One and the same sample provided the 22 T cell receptor beta chains below, sequenced in a study of shared clonotypes between healthy human individuals. Repertoires were generated with immunoSEQ multiplex PCR, while TCRdb's copy carries only in-frame clones and drops some. Here the sample spans 1 million to 1.2 million clones, 60% to 85% being singletons. What was sequenced was memory CD4+ T cells from PBMCs. Indicated subset: CD45RA-negative fraction. The receptors derive from a man between 18 and 29 years old in good health. Some clones in this sample may be carry-over from other donors' samples.

The chain is built from TRBV9 and TRBJ2-1, with D tentatively TRBD1 or TRBD2 (6 bases each). The V and J ends lost 2 bases and 3 bases respectively, with 12 bases between them. Germline CDR1 is SGDLS and CDR2 is YYNGEE. CDR3 length: 15 amino acids. CDR3 sequence: CASSVRGDLYNEQFF. The CDR3 DNA reads TGTGCCAGCAGCGTTAGGGGGGATCTCTACAATGAGCAGTTCTTC.

This clone was counted at least ten times. Other DNA sequences in this sample translate to the same CDR3. The chain employs TRBV7-9 and TRBJ1-3; tentative D call: TRBD1 (5 bases). The CDR3 is 18 amino acids. CDR1 SEHNR and CDR2 FQNEAQ come from the germline V gene (reference sequence). The V end lost 0 bases, the J end lost 0 bases, and 15 bases lay between the germline ends. The CDR3 coding sequence is TGTGCCAGCAGCTTAGCGCGGGGCAGGCACGACTCTGGAAACACCATATATTTT. This sequence encodes CASSLARGRHDSGNTIYF.

This clone was seen only a few times. The chain has TRBV6-1 and TRBJ1-2; D is undetermined. Germline lookup yields CDR1 MNHNS and CDR2 SASEGT. V was shortened by 4 bases and J by 8 bases, with 11 bases between the two germline ends. CDR3 length equals 12 residues. CDR3 bases: TGTGCCAGCAGTGGTTCAGGCGGGGGCTACACCTTC. Translated, it gives CASSGSGGGYTF.

This clone appeared a few times. The V gene is TRBV10-3, the J gene TRBJ2-3, with D possibly called TRBD1 or TRBD2 (6 bases each). The V and J ends lost 10 bases and 1 base respectively, with 12 bases between them. This CDR3 is 13 amino acids long. The germline V gene has CDR1 ENHRY and CDR2 SYGVKD. The CDR3 region has the DNA TGTGCCACCGCCGGGGGCGGCACAGATACGCAGTATTTT. This sequence encodes CATAGGGTDTQYF.

This clone has a single count. The chain combines TRBV6-1 with TRBJ1-2, with a tentative D call TRBD1 (5 bases). This CDR3 is built from 14 residues. Trimming took off 8 bases at V and 10 bases at J, with 23 bases between the two ends. The germline gives CDR1 MNHNS, CDR2 SASEGT. The DNA of the CDR3 is TGTGCCAGCTCCTCCTGGGGGGGGACCCTTGCCTACACCTTC. Amino acids: CASSSWGGTLAYTF.

The chain uses TRBV28 and TRBJ1-1, with unresolved D. From germline, CDR1 is MDHEN and CDR2 SYDVKM. This CDR3 spans 15 amino acids. The V end was cut by 2 bases, the J end by 5 bases, with 15 bases between. CDR3 amino acids: CASSLRAPLATEAFF. The CDR3 nucleotides are TGTGCCAGCAGTTTACGAGCACCCCTGGCGACTGAAGCTTTCTTT.

The genes are TRBV11-2 and TRBJ2-3; a weak D match, TRBD2 (5 bases). The CDR3 consists of 12 residues. V lost 2 bases, J lost 8 bases, and 8 bases lay in between. Germline V lookup: CDR1 SGHAT, CDR2 FQNNGV. CDR3 amino acids: CASSLRRTTQYF. The CDR3 DNA is TGTGCCAGCAGCTTACGGAGGACTACGCAGTATTTT.

This chain uses TRBV7-2 with TRBJ2-5; 8 nucleotides match TRBD1. Germline-derived CDR1 and CDR2 are SGHTA and FQGNSA. CDR3 size: 14 residues. J lost 6 bases, V lost 5 bases, and 8 bases had no gene match. CDR3 loop: CASSREGRGQTQYF. CDR3 DNA: TGTGCCAGCAGCCGTGAGGGCAGGGGGCAGACCCAGTACTTC.

The V and J genes are TRBV7-2 and TRBJ2-7, with no clear D. The germline gives CDR1 SGHTA, CDR2 FQGNSA. Trimming removed 4 bases at V and 3 bases at J, with 4 bases between. The CDR3 sequence is 11 residues long. The CDR3 sequence is CASSSNYEQYF. As DNA, the CDR3 is TGTGCCAGCAGCTCTAACTACGAGCAGTACTTC.

The chain joins TRBV6-1 to TRBJ1-2; tentative D call: TRBD1 (5 bases). Germline lookup yields CDR1 MNHNS and CDR2 SASEGT. Trimming removed 4 bases from V and 7 bases from J, with 19 bases in between. The CDR3 has 15 amino acids. The DNA for the CDR3 is TGTGCCAGCAGTGTAGCCCGGGGGGTCTCAGGTGGCTACACCTTC. As protein: CASSVARGVSGGYTF.

Remarks on this clone: Different DNA sequences within this sample yield the same CDR3. The chain has TRBV7-8 and TRBJ1-5; perhaps TRBD1 as D (6 bases). This CDR3 comprises 13 residues. The germline V gene has CDR1 SGHVS and CDR2 FQNEAQ. V gave up 6 bases and J gave up 4 bases, with 10 bases separating them. As DNA, the CDR3 is TGTGCCAGCAGTCGTACAGGGAATCAGCCCCAGCATTTT. This sequence encodes CASSRTGNQPQHF. The variable domain in full, completed from reference TRBV7-8 and TRBJ1-5, reads GAGVSQSPRYKVAKRGQDVALRCDPISGHVSLFWYQQALGQGPEFLTYFQNEAQLDKSGLPSDRFFAERPEGSVSTLKIQRTQQEDSAVYLCASSRTGNQPQHFGDGTRLSIL.

CDR3 protein: CSARVDKPYNEQFF. Here the CDR3 DNA reads TGCAGCGCAAGAGTAGATAAACCCTACAATGAGCAGTTCTTC. The chain employs TRBV29-1 and TRBJ2-1; no reliable D call. The V gene lost 7 bases and the J gene lost 2 bases, with 15 bases spanning the gap. The CDR3 has 14 residues. In germline, CDR1 is SQVTM, CDR2 ANQGSEA.

The chain combines TRBV5-1 with TRBJ2-1; 7 bases align to TRBD2. The CDR3 has 14 amino acids. Germline values: CDR1 SGHRS, CDR2 YFSETQ. CDR3 sequence reads: CATTAGVNVYEQFF. DNA for the CDR3: TGCGCTACTACGGCGGGAGTCAACGTCTATGAGCAGTTCTTC.

The CDR3: CASSPREDTGELFF. DNA of the CDR3: TGTGCCAGCAGCCCCCGGGAGGACACCGGGGAGCTGTTTTTT. V is TRBV11-1 and J is TRBJ2-2, with 7 positions matching TRBD2. From germline, CDR1 is SGHAT and CDR2 FQDESV (reference sequence). V lost 5 bases, J lost 3 bases, and 3 bases stayed unmatched. The CDR3 extends over 14 amino acids.

CDR3 loop: CASSGWAKNIQYF. DNA for the CDR3: TGTGCCAGCAGCGGGTGGGCCAAAAACATTCAGTACTTC. The chain employs TRBV7-9 and TRBJ2-4; D call uncertain. This CDR3 has 13 amino acids. In germline, CDR1 is SEHNR, CDR2 FQNEAQ (reference sequence). The V end lost 5 bases, the J end lost 1 base, and 6 bases lay between the germline ends.

The rearrangement joins TRBV27 to TRBJ2-7; 9 nucleotides agree with TRBD2. V gave up 6 bases and J gave up 9 bases; unmatched junction bases: 12. Germline lookup yields CDR1 MNHEY and CDR2 SMNVEV (reference sequence). This CDR3 comprises 14 residues. CDR3 amino acids: CASSSRREGLPQYF. CDR3 in DNA: TGTGCCAGCAGCTCACGGCGGGAGGGCCTTCCGCAGTACTTC.

There are a few counts of this clone. The rearrangement uses TRBV4-1 and TRBJ1-5; D is possibly TRBD1 (5 bases). CDR3 length: 15 residues. Germline CDR1 reads MGHRA; CDR2 reads YSYEKL. The V end lost 0 bases, the J end lost 7 bases, and 13 bases lay between the germline ends. CDR3 amino acids: CASSQDPRGSQPQHF. In DNA form, the CDR3 reads TGCGCCAGCAGCCAAGATCCGAGGGGATCGCAGCCCCAGCATTTT.

A note on this clone: Compared with germline, one end of the junction differs, possibly owing to a read error. The CDR3 region has the DNA TGCGCCAGCAGCGGGGGGGACGAAAGAAGAGACCCGGACTTC. Translation: CASSGGDERRDPDF. The chain links TRBV5-1 to TRBJ2-5; 7 bases line up with TRBD2. The length of the CDR3 is 14 residues. Germline V CDR1 and CDR2: SGHRS, YFSETQ.

The chain employs TRBV5-1 and TRBJ2-7, with 11 bases fitting TRBD1. V lost 4 bases and J lost 3; bases outside the gene matches: 21. This CDR3 spans 20 amino acids. Germline assignment: CDR1 SGHRS and CDR2 YFSETQ. In DNA form, the CDR3 reads TGCGCCAGCAGCAAGAACCCGAAAGGACAGGGGGCTCTCTTTTACTACGAGCAGTACTTC. Residues: CASSKNPKGQGALFYYEQYF.

Remarks on this clone: Within the sample, other DNA sequences also encode this same CDR3. The CDR3 loop is CASSFTSYNEQFF. The DNA for the CDR3 is TGTGCCAGCAGCTTCACTAGTTACAATGAGCAGTTCTTC. The chain joins TRBV5-4 to TRBJ2-1, with D tentatively TRBD2 (5 bases). V gave up 2 bases and J gave up 4 bases, with 7 bases separating them. There are 13 residues in the CDR3. Germline V gives CDR1 SGHNT, CDR2 YYREEE (reference sequence).

The V gene is TRBV2, the J gene TRBJ2-2; D gene unclear. Looked up from germline, CDR1 is SNHLY and CDR2 is FYNNEI. V dropped 0 bases and J dropped 0 bases, with 11 bases sitting between them. This CDR3 has 17 amino acids. CDR3 residues: CASSEAGRVANTGELFF. The DNA for the CDR3 is TGTGCCAGCAGTGAAGCGGGCCGCGTAGCGAACACCGGGGAGCTGTTTTTT.

This chain uses TRBV29-1 with TRBJ2-5, with D maybe TRBD2 (5 bases). V was pared by 6 bases and J by 2 bases, with 13 bases between. The CDR3 runs to 13 residues. Germline V CDR1 and CDR2: SQVTM, ANQGSEA. CDR3 nucleotides: TGCAGCGTCACGGTGGTAGCGCAAGAGACCCAGTACTTC. Translated: CSVTVVAQETQYF.